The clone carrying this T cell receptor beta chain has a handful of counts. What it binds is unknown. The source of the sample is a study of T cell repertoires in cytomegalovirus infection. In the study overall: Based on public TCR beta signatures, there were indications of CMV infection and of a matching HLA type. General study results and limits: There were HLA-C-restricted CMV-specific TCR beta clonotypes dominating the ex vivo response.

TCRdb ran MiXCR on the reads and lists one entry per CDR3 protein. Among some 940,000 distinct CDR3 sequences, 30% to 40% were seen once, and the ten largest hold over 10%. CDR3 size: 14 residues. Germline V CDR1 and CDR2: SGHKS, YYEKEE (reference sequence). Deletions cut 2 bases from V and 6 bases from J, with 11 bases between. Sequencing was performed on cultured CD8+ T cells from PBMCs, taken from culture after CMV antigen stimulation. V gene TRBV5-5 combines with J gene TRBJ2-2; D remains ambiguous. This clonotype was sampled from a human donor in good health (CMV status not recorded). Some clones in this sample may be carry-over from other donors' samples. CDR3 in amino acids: CASSFITRAGELFF. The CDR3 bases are TGTGCCAGCAGCTTTATAACCCGGGCCGGGGAGCTGTTTTTT.